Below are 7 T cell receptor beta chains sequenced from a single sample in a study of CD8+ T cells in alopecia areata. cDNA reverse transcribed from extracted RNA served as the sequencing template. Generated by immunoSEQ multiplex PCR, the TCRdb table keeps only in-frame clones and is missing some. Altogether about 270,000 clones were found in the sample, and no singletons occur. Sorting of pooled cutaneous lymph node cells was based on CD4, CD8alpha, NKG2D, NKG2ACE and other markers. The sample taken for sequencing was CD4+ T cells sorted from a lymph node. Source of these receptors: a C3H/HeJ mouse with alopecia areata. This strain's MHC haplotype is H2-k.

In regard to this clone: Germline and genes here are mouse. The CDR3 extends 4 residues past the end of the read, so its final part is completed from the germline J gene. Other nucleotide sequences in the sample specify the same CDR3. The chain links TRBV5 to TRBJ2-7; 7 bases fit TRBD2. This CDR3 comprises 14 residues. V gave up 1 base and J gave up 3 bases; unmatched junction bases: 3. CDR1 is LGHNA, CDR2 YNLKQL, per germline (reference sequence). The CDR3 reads CASSQVLGVYEQYF. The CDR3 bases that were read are TGTGCCAGCAGCCAAGTCCTGGGGGTCTAT.

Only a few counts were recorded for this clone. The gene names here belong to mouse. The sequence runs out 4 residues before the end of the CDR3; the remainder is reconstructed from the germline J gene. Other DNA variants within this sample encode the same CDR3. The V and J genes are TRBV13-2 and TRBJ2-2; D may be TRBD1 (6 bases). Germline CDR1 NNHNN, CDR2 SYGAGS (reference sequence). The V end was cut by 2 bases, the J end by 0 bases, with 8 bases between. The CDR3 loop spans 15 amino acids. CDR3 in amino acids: CASGDRGANTGQLYF. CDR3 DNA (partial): TGTGCCAGCGGTGACAGGGGAGCAAACACCGGG.

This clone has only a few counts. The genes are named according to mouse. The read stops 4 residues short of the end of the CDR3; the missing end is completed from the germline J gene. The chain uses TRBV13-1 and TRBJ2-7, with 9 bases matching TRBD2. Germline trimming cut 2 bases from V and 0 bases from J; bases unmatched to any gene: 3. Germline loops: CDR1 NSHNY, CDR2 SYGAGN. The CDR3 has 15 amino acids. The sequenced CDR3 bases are TGTGCCAGCAGTGAAACGACTGGGGGCTCCTAT. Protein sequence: CASSETTGGSY. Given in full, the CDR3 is CASSETTGGSYEQYF.

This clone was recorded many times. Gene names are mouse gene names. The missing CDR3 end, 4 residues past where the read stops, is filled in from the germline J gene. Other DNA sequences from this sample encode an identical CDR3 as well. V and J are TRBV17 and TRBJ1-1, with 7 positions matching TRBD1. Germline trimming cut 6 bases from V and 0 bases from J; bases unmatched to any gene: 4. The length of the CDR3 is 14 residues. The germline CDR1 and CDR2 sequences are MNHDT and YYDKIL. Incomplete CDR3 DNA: TGTGCTAGCAGCCCCGGGACAGCAAACACA. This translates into CASSPGTANT. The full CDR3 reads CASSPGTANTEVFF.

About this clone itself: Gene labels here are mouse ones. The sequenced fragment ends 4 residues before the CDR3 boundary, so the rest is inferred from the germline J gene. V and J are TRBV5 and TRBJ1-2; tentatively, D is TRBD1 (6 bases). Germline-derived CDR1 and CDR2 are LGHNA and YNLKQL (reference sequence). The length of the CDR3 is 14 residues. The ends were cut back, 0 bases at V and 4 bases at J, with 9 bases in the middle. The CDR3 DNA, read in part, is TGTGCCAGCAGCCAAGATTGGGGGGCCTCC. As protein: CASSQDWGAS. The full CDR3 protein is CASSQDWGASDYTF.

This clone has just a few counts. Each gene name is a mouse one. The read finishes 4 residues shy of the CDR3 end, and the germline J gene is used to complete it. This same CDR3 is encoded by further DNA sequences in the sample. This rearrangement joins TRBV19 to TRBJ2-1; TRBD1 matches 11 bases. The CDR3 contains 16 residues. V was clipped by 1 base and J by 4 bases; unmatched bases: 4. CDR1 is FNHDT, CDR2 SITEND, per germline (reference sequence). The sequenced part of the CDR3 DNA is TGTGCCAGCAGTATACCCGGGACAGGGGGTTATGCT. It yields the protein CASSIPGTGGYA. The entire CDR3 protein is CASSIPGTGGYAEQFF.

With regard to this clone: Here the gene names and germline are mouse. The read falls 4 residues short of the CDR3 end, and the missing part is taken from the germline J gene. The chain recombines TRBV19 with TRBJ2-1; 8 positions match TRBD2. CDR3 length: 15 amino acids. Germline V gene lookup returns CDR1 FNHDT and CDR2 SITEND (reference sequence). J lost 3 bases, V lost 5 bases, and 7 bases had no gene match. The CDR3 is CASRPRTGLYAEQFF. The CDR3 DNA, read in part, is TGTGCCAGCAGACCCCGGACTGGGCTCTATGCT.